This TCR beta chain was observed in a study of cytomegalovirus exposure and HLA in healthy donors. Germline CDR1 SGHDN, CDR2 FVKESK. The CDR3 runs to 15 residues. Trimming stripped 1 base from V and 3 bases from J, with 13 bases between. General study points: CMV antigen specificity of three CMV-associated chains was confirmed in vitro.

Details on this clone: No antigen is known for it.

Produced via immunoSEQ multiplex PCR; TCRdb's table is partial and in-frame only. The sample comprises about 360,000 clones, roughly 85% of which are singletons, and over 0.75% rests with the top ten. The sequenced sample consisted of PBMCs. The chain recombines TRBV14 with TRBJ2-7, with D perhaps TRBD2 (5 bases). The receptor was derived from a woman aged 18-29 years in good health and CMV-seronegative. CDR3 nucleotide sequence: TGTGCCAGCAGCCAAGGTATGACGGGATACTACGAGCAGTACTTC. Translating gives CASSQGMTGYYEQYF.